This T cell receptor beta chain is from a study of blood T cell repertoires in COVID-19. Study-level background: Whether acute or convalescent, the COVID-19 samples came from the United States, Italy and Spain.

Produced via immunoSEQ multiplex PCR; TCRdb's table is partial and in-frame only. The table lists about 63,000 clones, around 80% of them singletons. Germline trimming cut 6 bases from V and 4 bases from J; bases unmatched to any gene: 5. This CDR3 has 14 residues. CDR1 and CDR2 (germline): MNHNY, SVGAGI (reference sequence). The material sequenced was peripheral blood. This TCR derives from a human donor in a cohort sampled during active COVID-19. This chain links TRBV6-6 with TRBJ1-5; 8 bases map to TRBD1. This CDR3 is CASRNGQGNQPQHF. In DNA form, the CDR3 reads TGTGCCAGCAGGAACGGACAGGGAAATCAGCCCCAGCATTTT.